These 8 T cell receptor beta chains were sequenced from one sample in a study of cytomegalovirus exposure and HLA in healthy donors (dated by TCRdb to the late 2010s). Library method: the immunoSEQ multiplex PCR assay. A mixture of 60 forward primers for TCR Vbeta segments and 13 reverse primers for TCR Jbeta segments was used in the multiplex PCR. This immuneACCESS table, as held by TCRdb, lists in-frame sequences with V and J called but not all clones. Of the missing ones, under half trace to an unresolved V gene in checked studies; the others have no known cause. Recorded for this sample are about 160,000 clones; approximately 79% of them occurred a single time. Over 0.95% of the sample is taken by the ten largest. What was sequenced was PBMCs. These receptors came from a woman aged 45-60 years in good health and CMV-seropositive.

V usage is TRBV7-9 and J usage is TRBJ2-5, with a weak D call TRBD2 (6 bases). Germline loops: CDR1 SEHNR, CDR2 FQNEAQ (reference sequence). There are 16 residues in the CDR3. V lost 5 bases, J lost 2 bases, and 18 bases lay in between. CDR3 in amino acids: CASSRRMLGGQETQYF. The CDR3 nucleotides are TGTGCCAGCAGCCGGAGAATGCTTGGGGGGCAAGAGACCCAGTACTTC.

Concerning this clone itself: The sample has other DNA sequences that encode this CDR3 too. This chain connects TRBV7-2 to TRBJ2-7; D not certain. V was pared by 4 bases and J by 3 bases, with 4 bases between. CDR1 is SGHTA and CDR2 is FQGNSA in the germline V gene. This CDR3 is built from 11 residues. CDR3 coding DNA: TGTGCCAGCAGCTCTTACTACGAGCAGTACTTC. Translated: CASSSYYEQYF.

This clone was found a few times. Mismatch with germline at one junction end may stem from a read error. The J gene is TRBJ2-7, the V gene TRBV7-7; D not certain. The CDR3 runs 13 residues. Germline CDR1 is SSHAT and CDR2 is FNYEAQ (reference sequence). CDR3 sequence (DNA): TGTGCTAGCAGCTTAGGTCTCTCGGACGAGCAGTACTTC. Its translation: CASSLGLSDEQYF. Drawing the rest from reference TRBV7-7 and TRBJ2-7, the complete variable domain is GAGVSQSPRYKVTKRGQDVTLRCDPISSHATLYWYQQALGQGPEFLTYFNYEAQPDKSGLPSDRFSAERPEGSISTLTIQRTEQRDSAMYRCASSLGLSDEQYFGPGTRLTVT.

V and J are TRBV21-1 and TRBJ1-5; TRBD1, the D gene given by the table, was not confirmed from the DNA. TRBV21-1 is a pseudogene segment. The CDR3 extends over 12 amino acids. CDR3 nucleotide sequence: TGTGCCAGACAAAAGAGCAATCAGCCCCAGCATTTT. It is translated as CARQKSNQPQHF.

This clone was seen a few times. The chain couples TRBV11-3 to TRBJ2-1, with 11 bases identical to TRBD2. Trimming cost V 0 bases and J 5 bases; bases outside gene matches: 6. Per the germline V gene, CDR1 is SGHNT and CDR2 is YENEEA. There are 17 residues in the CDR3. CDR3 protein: CASSLDPTSGENNEQFF. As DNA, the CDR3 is TGTGCCAGCAGCTTAGATCCGACTAGCGGGGAAAACAATGAGCAGTTCTTC.

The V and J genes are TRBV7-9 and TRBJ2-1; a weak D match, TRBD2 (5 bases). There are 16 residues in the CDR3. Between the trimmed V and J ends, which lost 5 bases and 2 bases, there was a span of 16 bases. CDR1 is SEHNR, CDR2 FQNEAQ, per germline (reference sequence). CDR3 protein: CASSTPTEGTYNEQFF. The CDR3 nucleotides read TGTGCCAGCAGCACCCCAACAGAGGGCACCTACAATGAGCAGTTCTTC.

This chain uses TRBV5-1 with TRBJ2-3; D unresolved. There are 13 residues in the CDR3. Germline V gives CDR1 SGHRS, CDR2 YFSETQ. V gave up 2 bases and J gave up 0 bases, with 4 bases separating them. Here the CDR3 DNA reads TGCGCCAGCAGCTTAGAGAGCACAGATACGCAGTATTTT. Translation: CASSLESTDTQYF.

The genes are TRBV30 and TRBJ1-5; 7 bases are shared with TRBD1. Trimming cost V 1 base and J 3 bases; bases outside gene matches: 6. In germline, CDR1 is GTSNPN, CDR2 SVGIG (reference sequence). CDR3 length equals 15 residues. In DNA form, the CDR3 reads TGTGCCTGGAGTGCCGTGACAGGGATCAATCAGCCCCAGCATTTT. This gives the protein CAWSAVTGINQPQHF.